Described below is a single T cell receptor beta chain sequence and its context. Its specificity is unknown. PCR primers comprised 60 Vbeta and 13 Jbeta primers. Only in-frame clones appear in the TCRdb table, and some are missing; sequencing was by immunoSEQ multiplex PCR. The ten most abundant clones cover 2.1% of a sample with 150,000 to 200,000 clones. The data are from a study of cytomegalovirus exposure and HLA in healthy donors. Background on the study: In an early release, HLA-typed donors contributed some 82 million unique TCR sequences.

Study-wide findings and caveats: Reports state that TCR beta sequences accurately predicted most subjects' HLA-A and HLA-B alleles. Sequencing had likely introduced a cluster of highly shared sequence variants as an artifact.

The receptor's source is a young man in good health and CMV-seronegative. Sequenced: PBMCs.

The CDR3 protein is CASSPQGVRLAGGNNEQFF. The DNA for the CDR3 is TGTGCCAGTAGCCCGCAAGGGGTTCGACTAGCGGGAGGGAACAATGAGCAGTTCTTC. The chain has TRBV19 and TRBJ2-1, with 14 bases identical to TRBD2. Looked up from germline, CDR1 is LNHDA and CDR2 is SQIVND (reference sequence). The CDR3 length is 19 residues. With V trimmed by 6 bases and J by 5 bases, 15 bases remained unmatched.